The present T cell receptor beta chain was sequenced within a study of blood T cell repertoires in COVID-19. Across the study: Sites in the United States, Italy and Spain provided acute and convalescent COVID-19 samples.

Germline V CDR1 and CDR2: SGHTA, FQGNSA. The CDR3 is 15 residues long. V lost 1 base to trimming and J lost 5 bases, with 11 bases between them. Repertoires were generated with immunoSEQ multiplex PCR, while TCRdb's copy carries only in-frame clones and drops some. The repertoire includes some 180,000 clones, approximately 80% of them detected once, and just over 8.5% sits in the top ten. The chain uses TRBV7-2 and TRBJ1-4; D unclear. The specimen sequenced was peripheral blood. The source is a woman in her fifties or sixties with active or convalescent COVID-19. The chain's CDR3 is CASSLGGRENEKLFF. As DNA, the CDR3 is TGTGCCAGCAGCTTAGGCGGCAGAGAGAATGAAAAACTGTTTTTT.